Below, 27 T cell receptor beta chains from the same sample are listed, as sequenced in a study of T cell responses to AZD1222 COVID-19 vaccine. Data came from immunoSEQ multiplex PCR; TCRdb stores just in-frame clones and leaves some out. The sample contains about 140,000 clones, approximately 89% of which appear only once. Here the sequenced sample was peripheral blood, taken 28 days after the second AZD1222 dose. Source of these receptors: an adult who received the AZD1222 COVID-19 vaccine.

The genes are TRBV5-5 and TRBJ2-3, with D perhaps matching TRBD1 (6 bases). Trimming cost V 1 base and J 5 bases, with 20 bases left between them. The CDR3 contains 17 residues. Germline V CDR1 and CDR2: SGHKS, YYEKEE (reference sequence). CDR3 sequence (DNA): TGTGCCAGCAGCTTGTTTTGGGGCGCTACAGGGAGAGATACGCAGTATTTT. Translation gives CASSLFWGATGRDTQYF. Full variable domain (outside the CDR3, taken from reference TRBV5-5 and TRBJ2-3): DAGVTQSPTHLIKTRGQQVTLRCSPISGHKSVSWYQQVLGQGPQFIFQYYEKEERGRGNFPDRFSARQFPNYSSELNVNALLLGDSALYLCASSLFWGATGRDTQYFGPGTRLTVL.

The CDR3: CAISQGLAGGKQFF. The CDR3 coding sequence is TGTGCCATCAGTCAAGGACTAGCGGGGGGGAAGCAGTTCTTC. The rearrangement uses TRBV10-3 and TRBJ2-1, with TRBD2 identical over 15 bases. The CDR3 is 14 amino acids. Germline V gives CDR1 ENHRY, CDR2 SYGVKD. V lost 5 bases and J lost 11; bases outside the gene matches: 4.

About this clone: Relative to the germline gene, one junction end is altered; a read error may explain this. V and J are TRBV7-9 and TRBJ2-5; the D gene is possibly TRBD1 (6 bases). The CDR3 is made up of 15 amino acids. Germline loops: CDR1 SEHNR, CDR2 FQNEAQ (reference sequence). The CDR3 coding sequence is TGTGCCAGCAGCCTCCAGAGGGGGAGCCAAGGGACCCAGTACTTC. Encoded protein: CASSLQRGSQGTQYF.

The genes are TRBV18 and TRBJ2-3; D is unresolved. The CDR3 is made up of 19 amino acids. V was cut by 3 bases and J by 2 bases, with 24 bases left in between. Germline V gene lookup returns CDR1 KGHSH and CDR2 LQKENI. The CDR3 region has the DNA TGTGCCAGCTCACCTCTCTACAGCGCTGGCGGAGCCCCCACAGATACGCAGTATTTT. The encoded protein is CASSPLYSAGGAPTDTQYF.

J is TRBJ2-7 and V is TRBV6-2 or TRBV6-3; D remains unclear. Deletions cut 4 bases from V and 3 bases from J, with 4 bases between. Germline V gives CDR1 MNHEY, CDR2 SVGEGT. This CDR3 has 11 amino acids. The CDR3 coding sequence is TGTGCCAGCAGTTCTTACTACGAGCAGTACTTC. Protein product: CASSSYYEQYF.

The chain links TRBV19 to TRBJ2-2; TRBD2 agrees at 8 bases. Germline V gene lookup returns CDR1 LNHDA and CDR2 SQIVND (reference sequence). With V trimmed by 9 bases and J by 4 bases, 16 bases remained unmatched. CDR3 size: 17 residues. Here the CDR3 DNA reads TGTGCCAGCGGGATGGGCGGGGGGCGCATTGTCACCGGGGAGCTGTTTTTT. Translation: CASGMGGGRIVTGELFF.

In its sample, this clone was seen once. This sequence joins TRBV15 and TRBJ2-7, with D perhaps given as TRBD1 or TRBD2 (5 bases each). The V gene's germline CDR1 is LNHNV and CDR2 YYDKDF (reference sequence). V lost 3 bases, J lost 2 bases, and 14 bases lay in between. The CDR3 extends over 15 amino acids. This CDR3 is CATSSERGPTYEQYF. The DNA of the CDR3 is TGTGCCACCAGCAGTGAGAGGGGTCCCACCTACGAGCAGTACTTC.

This chain connects TRBV7-3 to TRBJ1-1; no clear D gene. V was trimmed by 7 bases and J by 0 bases, leaving 9 bases between them. Germline values: CDR1 SGHTA, CDR2 FQGTGA. The length of the CDR3 is 13 residues. The CDR3 spells CASTAGLNTEAFF. In DNA, the CDR3 is TGTGCCAGCACTGCCGGTCTGAACACTGAAGCTTTCTTT.

CDR3 residues: CASSPKQQDYGYTF. The DNA of the CDR3 is TGTGCCAGCTCACCAAAACAGCAAGACTATGGCTACACCTTC. V usage is TRBV18 and J usage is TRBJ1-2; D is uncertain. Germline-derived CDR1 and CDR2 are KGHSH and LQKENI. The CDR3 has 14 amino acids. The V and J ends lost 2 bases and 3 bases respectively, with 10 bases between them.

The chain has TRBV28 and TRBJ2-2; D unclear. The CDR3 contains 14 residues. Germline V gene lookup returns CDR1 MDHEN and CDR2 SYDVKM. The V end was cut by 2 bases, the J end by 6 bases, with 10 bases between. CDR3 nucleotide sequence: TGTGCCAGCAGTTTAACCATCGCTCCCGGGGAGCTGTTTTTT. Amino acids: CASSLTIAPGELFF.

The rearrangement uses TRBV4-2 and TRBJ1-6, with D perhaps matching TRBD1 (5 bases). The CDR3 sequence is 13 residues long. Germline-derived CDR1 and CDR2 are LGHNA and YNFKEQ. V gave up 7 bases and J gave up 7 bases, with 11 bases separating them. This chain's CDR3 is CASKGLTNSPLHF. CDR3 DNA sequence: TGTGCCAGCAAGGGGTTGACAAATTCACCCCTCCACTTT.

The V call is TRBV6-2 or TRBV6-3, the J call TRBJ1-6; 9 bases line up with TRBD1. Per germline, CDR1 MNHEY and CDR2 SVGEGT. The CDR3 contains 16 residues. Trimming at V came to 5 bases and at J to 7 bases, leaving 9 bases not matched to a gene. CDR3 residues: CASSLTGGRPNSPLHF. The CDR3 nucleotides read TGTGCCAGCAGTCTAACAGGGGGCCGCCCAAATTCACCCCTCCACTTT.

The V gene is TRBV7-3, the J gene TRBJ2-1; 12 nucleotides match TRBD2. CDR1 is SGHTA and CDR2 is FQGTGA in the germline V gene. The CDR3 contains 18 residues. The V and J ends lost 0 bases and 2 bases, in that order; junction bases with no gene match: 5. DNA of the CDR3: TGTGCCAGCAGCTTAACTTGGACTAGCGGGAAGGCCTACAATGAGCAGTTCTTC. Residues: CASSLTWTSGKAYNEQFF.

This clone was seen just once. CDR3 nucleotides: TGTGCCAGCAGTTCCGGGACAGGTACTAACTATGGCTACACCTTC. Amino acid sequence: CASSSGTGTNYGYTF. The rearrangement uses TRBV13 and TRBJ1-2; TRBD1 matches 8 bases. The V gene's germline CDR1 is PRHDT and CDR2 FYEKMQ (reference sequence). V shed 6 bases and J 0 bases; nucleotides not matched to a gene: 6. The CDR3 spans 15 residues.

The chain joins TRBV7-9 to TRBJ2-7; D remains unclear. The CDR3 extends over 13 amino acids. V dropped 6 bases and J dropped 6 bases, with 15 bases sitting between them. CDR1 SEHNR and CDR2 FQNEAQ come from the germline V gene (reference sequence). The CDR3 spells CASRSLTSPEQYF. In DNA, the CDR3 is TGTGCCAGCAGATCCCTGACGAGCCCCGAGCAGTACTTC. Full variable domain (rest looked up from reference TRBV7-9 and TRBJ2-7): DTGVSQNPRHKITKRGQNVTFRCDPISEHNRLYWYRQTLGQGPEFLTYFQNEAQLEKSRLLSDRFSAERPKGSFSTLEIQRTEQGDSAMYLCASRSLTSPEQYFGPGTRLTVT.

This clone has just a few counts. V is TRBV5-1 and J is TRBJ2-2, with a possible D match to TRBD2 (6 bases). The CDR3 consists of 15 residues. Trimming took off 4 bases at V and 3 bases at J, with 13 bases between the two ends. Germline V CDR1 and CDR2: SGHRS, YFSETQ. CDR3 region: CASSTTSPDTGELFF. DNA of the CDR3: TGCGCCAGCAGCACCACTAGCCCTGACACCGGGGAGCTGTTTTTT.

The chain joins TRBV2 to TRBJ2-2; D remains ambiguous. The germline V and J ends were trimmed by 3 bases and 8 bases, with 10 bases remaining between them. CDR1 and CDR2 from the germline V gene are SNHLY and FYNNEI. This CDR3 comprises 13 residues. The CDR3 here is CASSDLGLGELFF. CDR3 coding DNA: TGTGCCAGCAGTGATCTAGGGTTGGGGGAGCTGTTTTTT.

The chain uses TRBV4-3 and TRBJ1-1; no firm D call. V was shortened by 0 bases and J by 2 bases, with 10 bases between the two germline ends. The CDR3 spans 15 residues. Germline V gives CDR1 LGHNA, CDR2 YSLEER. CDR3 nucleotide sequence: TGCGCCAGCAGCCAAGATTCAGGTGCTAACACTGAAGCTTTCTTT. Its protein product is CASSQDSGANTEAFF.

This CDR3 reads CASSLSGGYGYTF. The CDR3 coding sequence is TGTGCCAGCAGTTTATCCGGGGGCTATGGCTACACCTTC. The chain joins TRBV27 to TRBJ1-2; D is perhaps TRBD1 (5 bases). With 0 bases removed from V and 4 bases from J, the gap between germline ends came to 6 bases. The germline gives CDR1 MNHEY, CDR2 SMNVEV (reference sequence). The CDR3 loop spans 13 amino acids.

The chain combines TRBV25-1 with TRBJ2-2, with TRBD2 matching over 12 bases. The CDR3 is 17 residues long. Trimming removed 1 base from V and 5 bases from J; junction bases left unmatched: 5. Germline V CDR1 and CDR2: MGHDK, SYGVNS. CDR3 sequence (DNA): TGTGCCAGCAGTGAATCAACTAGCGGGAGGAAGACCGGGGAGCTGTTTTTT. This translates into CASSESTSGRKTGELFF. Based on the CDR3 plus reference TRBV25-1 and TRBJ2-2, the full variable domain is EADIYQTPRYLVIGTGKKITLECSQTMGHDKMYWYQQDPGMELHLIHYSYGVNSTEKGDLSSESTVSRIRTEHFPLTLESARPSHTSQYLCASSESTSGRKTGELFFGEGSRLTVL.

V is TRBV18 and J is TRBJ1-6; 7 nucleotides agree with TRBD1. The CDR3 has 16 amino acids. V lost 0 bases, J lost 9 bases, and 8 bases stayed unmatched. Germline V gene sequence: CDR1 KGHSH, CDR2 LQKENI. CDR3 sequence reads: CASSPPTGPLGSPLHF. The CDR3 bases are TGTGCCAGCTCACCACCGACAGGGCCACTAGGTTCACCCCTCCACTTT.

The genes are TRBV7-2 and TRBJ2-5; D unresolved. Germline assignment: CDR1 SGHTA and CDR2 FQGNSA. Trimming cost V 2 bases and J 5 bases, with 3 bases left between them. The CDR3 is made up of 11 amino acids. CDR3 residues: CASSLTETQYF. The DNA for the CDR3 is TGTGCCAGCAGCTTAACGGAGACCCAGTACTTC.

CDR3 coding DNA: TGCGCCAGCAGCTTGAACCGGGACCGCAAGTACCAAGAGACCCAGTACTTC. Translated, it gives CASSLNRDRKYQETQYF. V usage is TRBV5-1 and J usage is TRBJ2-5; D possibly uses TRBD1 or TRBD2 (5 bases each). Per the germline V gene, CDR1 is SGHRS and CDR2 is YFSETQ. The CDR3 is made up of 17 amino acids. V was pared by 1 base and J by 0 bases, with 16 bases between.

V is TRBV5-1 and J is TRBJ2-1; the match to TRBD1 covers 7 bases. Germline-derived CDR1 and CDR2 are SGHRS and YFSETQ. V gave up 7 bases and J gave up 0 bases; unmatched junction bases: 7. The CDR3 spans 15 residues. The CDR3 DNA follows: TGCGCCAGCGCCTTTCAGGGGGTCTCCTACAATGAGCAGTTCTTC. It codes for CASAFQGVSYNEQFF.

The rearrangement joins TRBV19 to TRBJ2-1; D remains unclear. The CDR3 is 13 amino acids. V gave up 4 bases and J gave up 3 bases, with 7 bases separating them. Germline assignment: CDR1 LNHDA and CDR2 SQIVND (reference sequence). CDR3 residues: CASSRQDYNEQFF. The CDR3 nucleotides read TGTGCCAGTAGTAGGCAGGACTACAATGAGCAGTTCTTC.

The V gene is TRBV15, the J gene TRBJ2-1, with D tentatively TRBD2 (5 bases). Germline V gene lookup returns CDR1 LNHNV and CDR2 YYDKDF (reference sequence). V was shortened by 2 bases and J by 3 bases, with 14 bases between the two germline ends. The CDR3 runs 16 residues. The CDR3, as DNA: TGTGCCACCAGCAGAACCACTAGGAACCTCTACAATGAGCAGTTCTTC. The encoded protein is CATSRTTRNLYNEQFF.

The rearrangement joins TRBV2 to TRBJ1-2; D is perhaps TRBD1 (5 bases). Looked up from germline, CDR1 is SNHLY and CDR2 is FYNNEI. V lost 4 bases and J lost 5, with 17 bases in between. The CDR3 has 15 amino acids. CDR3 coding DNA: TGTGCCAGCAGTGTAGTGGGAGGGGACGTGTATGGCTACACCTTC. Protein: CASSVVGGDVYGYTF.